This T cell receptor beta chain comes out of a study of blood T cell repertoires in COVID-19. Study-wide background: Researchers got acute and convalescent COVID-19 samples from the United States, Italy and Spain. PBMCs, B-cell-depleted T cells, or T cells provided the cDNA or gDNA that made up the material.

In the original workflow: Estimation of nucleated cell counts relied on the amplification of reference gene primers. Profiled with immunoSEQ multiplex PCR; TCRdb holds only in-frame clones, not every one. D and trimming were read from the DNA, whereas the V and J calls and clone size are those reported in that table. Here the sample spans around 150,000 clones, about 85% being singletons. The sequencing sample was made of peripheral blood. This receptor was identified in a human donor with acute or convalescent COVID-19. The donor label of this sample is uncertain.

Here the CDR3 DNA reads TGTGCCAGTAGCGGGATGGTGGGGGAAAAACTGTTTTTT. Its protein product is CASSGMVGEKLFF. The V call is TRBV19, the J call TRBJ1-4; D is uncertain. Looked up from germline, CDR1 is LNHDA and CDR2 is SQIVND (reference sequence). The CDR3 sequence is 13 residues long. Trimming took off 6 bases at V and 8 bases at J, with 13 bases between the two ends.